The present TCR beta chain was sequenced within a study of cytomegalovirus exposure and HLA in healthy donors. Study results and caveats: The classifier was said to identify cytomegalovirus status with high specificity and sensitivity. Most TCR sequences were seen very rarely across donors, but some public TCRs occurred in many.

Use of 60 Vbeta and 13 Jbeta primers characterized the PCR. Assay: immunoSEQ multiplex PCR; the TCRdb copy retains only in-frame clones and omits some. The repertoire holds over 100,000 clones, with roughly three quarters as singletons. From germline, CDR1 is LNHNV and CDR2 YYDKDF (reference sequence). CDR3 length: 15 residues. As to this clone: Its specificity is not known.

Sequences were obtained from PBMCs. The chain uses TRBV15 and TRBJ2-5; 10 nucleotides align to TRBD2. The DNA end favors TRBJ2-7, so the J call may be wrong. This TCR derives from a male donor in good health and CMV-seronegative. The CDR3 DNA follows: TGTGCCACCAGCAGAGGACTAGCGGGCAGGTACGAGCAGTACTTC. Its protein is CATSRGLAGRYEQYF.